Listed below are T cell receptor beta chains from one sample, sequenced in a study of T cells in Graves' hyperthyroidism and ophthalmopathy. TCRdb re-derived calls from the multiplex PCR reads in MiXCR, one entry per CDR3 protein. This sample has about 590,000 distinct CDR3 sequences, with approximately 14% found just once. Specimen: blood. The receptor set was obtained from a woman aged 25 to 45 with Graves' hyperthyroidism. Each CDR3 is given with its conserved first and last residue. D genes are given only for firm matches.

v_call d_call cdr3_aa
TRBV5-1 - CASSPEAGSYNEQFF
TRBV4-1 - CASSQVTGGNTIYF
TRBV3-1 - CASSQEREQYF
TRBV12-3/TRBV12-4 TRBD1 CASSRDRDSNQPQHF
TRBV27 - CASSLSIGYNEQFF
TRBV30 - CAWKKNPDSPLHF
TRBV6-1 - CASRAGTSNEKLFF
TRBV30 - CAWGLVTDTQYF
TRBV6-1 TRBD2 CASSSPRREGTDTQYF
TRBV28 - CASTPDTDNQPQHF
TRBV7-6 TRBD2 CASSLRAGDFGNEQFF
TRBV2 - CASSSGVAPYEQYF
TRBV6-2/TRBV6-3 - CASSYPGQTTGYTF
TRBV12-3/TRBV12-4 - CASTIGTGETQYF
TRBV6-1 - CASSISQGNEQFF
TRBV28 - CASSLTGPPYEQYF
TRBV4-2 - CASSQGVGESEKLFF
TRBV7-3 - CASSFGQTDTQYF
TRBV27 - CASSLSRELRQETQYF
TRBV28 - CASSLFGREALF
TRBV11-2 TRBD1 CASSTTSRGPTDTQYF
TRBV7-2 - CASSLEPGSGETQYF
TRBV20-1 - CSARDPVFADTQYF
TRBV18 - CASSPSRARDTQYF
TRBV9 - CASSDTSGRENPGYGYTF
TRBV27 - CASSLFTRVDEQFF
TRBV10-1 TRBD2 CASSEIGTSGRNEQFF
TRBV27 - CASRALTRANNEQFF
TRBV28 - CASSPTGAGTYDEQFF
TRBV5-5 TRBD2 CASSSLAELYNEQFF
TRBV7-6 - CASSADKNIQYF
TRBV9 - CASSVGGKIMNTEAFF
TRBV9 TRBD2 CASSVRLAKYPLAKNIQYF
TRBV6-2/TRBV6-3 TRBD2 CASTGTSGYNEQFF
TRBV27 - CASSLSMRRVSSYNEQFF
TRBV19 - CASSIAGFSGANVLTF
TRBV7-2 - CASSLVAGMNTEAFF
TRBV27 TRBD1 CASRSVLQGPGTQYF
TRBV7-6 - CASSQRGTEAYEQYF
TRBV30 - CAWGGSGWNTIYF
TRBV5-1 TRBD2 CASIESGSSYNEQFF
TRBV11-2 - CASSPSERGELFF
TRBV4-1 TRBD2 CASSQDWAGGLDTQYF
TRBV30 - CACTGQTQETQYF